These 29 T cell receptor beta chains came from one sample sequenced in a study of Ad26.COV2.S vaccination and SARS-CoV-2 variants. Measured with immunoSEQ multiplex PCR; TCRdb has only the in-frame clones, and not every one. This table has 300,000 to 350,000 clones, just under 85% appearing once. Indicated treatment: some 20 received Ad26.COV2.S at low or high dose, single or two shots; several received placebo; per-sample allocation not given. Day 63 after the first injection of vaccine or placebo was the sampling time. The specimen comprised peripheral blood, sampled in a trial of Ad26.COV2.S vaccine versus placebo. The receptors were sampled from a person aged 18 to 59 who received the Ad26.COV2.S COVID-19 vaccine or a placebo.

The chain employs TRBV13 and TRBJ2-1; TRBD2 aligns across 10 bases. The trim removed 4 bases at V and 6 bases at J, leaving 12 bases unmatched. This CDR3 comprises 17 residues. The germline CDR1 and CDR2 sequences are PRHDT and FYEKMQ (reference sequence). CDR3 sequence: CASSWAKGLALSNEQFF. In DNA form, the CDR3 reads TGTGCCAGCAGCTGGGCTAAGGGACTAGCGTTGTCCAATGAGCAGTTCTTC. Full variable domain (missing parts from reference TRBV13 and TRBJ2-1): AAGVIQSPRHLIKEKRETATLKCYPIPRHDTVYWYQQGPGQDPQFLISFYEKMQSDKGSIPDRFSAQQFSDYHSELNMSSLELGDSALYFCASSWAKGLALSNEQFFGPGTRLTVL.

The genes are TRBV7-9 and TRBJ1-1; no clear D gene. CDR1 SEHNR and CDR2 FQNEAQ come from the germline V gene (reference sequence). V was pared by 6 bases and J by 2 bases, with 13 bases between. CDR3 size: 14 residues. The CDR3 DNA reads TGTGCCAGCAGGAAGGTAGCCAGAAACACTGAAGCTTTCTTT. This codes for CASRKVARNTEAFF.

The rearrangement links TRBV11-3 to TRBJ2-3; D unresolved. V lost 3 bases, J lost 1 base, and 17 bases lay in between. Per the germline V gene, CDR1 is SGHNT and CDR2 is YENEEA. This CDR3 comprises 17 residues. CDR3 residues: CASSFRTDGRGTDTQYF. CDR3 DNA: TGTGCCAGCAGCTTTAGGACGGACGGCCGGGGCACAGATACGCAGTATTTT.

In its sample, this clone was seen once. V usage is TRBV5-6 and J usage is TRBJ1-1; D is undetermined. The V end was cut by 4 bases, the J end by 6 bases, with 19 bases between. Germline lookup yields CDR1 SGHDT and CDR2 YYEEEE. The CDR3 consists of 15 residues. The CDR3 protein is CASSPERFEWAEAFF. Written as DNA, the CDR3 is TGTGCCAGCAGCCCCGAGAGGTTTGAGTGGGCTGAAGCTTTCTTT.

The chain recombines TRBV4-1 with TRBJ1-5; the D is unclear. This CDR3 has 13 amino acids. Per the germline V gene, CDR1 is MGHRA and CDR2 is YSYEKL. Trimming shortened V by 2 bases and J by 7 bases, and 9 bases separated the two germline ends. The CDR3: CASSQSGGQPQHF. The CDR3 DNA is TGCGCCAGCAGCCAATCGGGAGGGCAGCCCCAGCATTTT.

This clone was seen a few times. V usage is TRBV19 and J usage is TRBJ2-3; 8 nucleotides agree with TRBD2. Losses at the gene ends were 1 base for V and 14 bases for J; bases not matched to a gene: 2. This CDR3 region has 11 residues. Germline assignment: CDR1 LNHDA and CDR2 SQIVND (reference sequence). Here the CDR3 reads CASSIAGGVYF. Written as DNA, the CDR3 is TGTGCCAGTAGTATAGCGGGGGGGGTGTATTTT.

The gene calls are TRBV2 and TRBJ2-5, with 7 bases identical to TRBD2. Germline loops: CDR1 SNHLY, CDR2 FYNNEI. Germline trimming cut 3 bases from V and 4 bases from J; bases unmatched to any gene: 8. The CDR3 contains 15 residues. The CDR3 DNA sequence: TGTGCCAGCAGTGATCGGGCAGGGAGGGGAGAGACCCAGTACTTC. Its translation is CASSDRAGRGETQYF.

The V gene is TRBV15, the J gene TRBJ2-2; 10 bases are a match to TRBD1. Trimming removed 1 base from V and 6 bases from J; junction bases left unmatched: 17. The V gene's germline CDR1 is LNHNV and CDR2 YYDKDF (reference sequence). This CDR3 is built from 20 residues. CDR3 nucleotide sequence: TGTGCCACCAGCAGAGGGTACGGGACAGGGGAATACGAATTCCCCGGGGAGCTGTTTTTT. Encoded protein: CATSRGYGTGEYEFPGELFF.

This chain connects TRBV6-1 to TRBJ2-5; the D is unclear. CDR1 MNHNS and CDR2 SASEGT come from the germline V gene. The germline V and J ends were trimmed by 0 bases and 5 bases, with 10 bases remaining between them. The CDR3 runs 14 residues. The CDR3 DNA reads as TGTGCCAGCAGTGAAGCATGGTCCGGGGAGACCCAGTACTTC. It translates to CASSEAWSGETQYF.

CDR3 region: CASSSPGARGFEQYF. The DNA for the CDR3 is TGTGCCAGCAGTTCGCCGGGGGCGCGGGGGTTCGAGCAGTACTTC. The V call is TRBV27, the J call TRBJ2-7; perhaps TRBD2 as D (7 bases). Germline V gene sequence: CDR1 MNHEY, CDR2 SMNVEV (reference sequence). The CDR3 has 15 residues. The V and J ends lost 4 bases and 6 bases respectively, with 19 bases between them.

V usage is TRBV28 and J usage is TRBJ1-5; 9 nucleotides align to TRBD1. The CDR3 runs 16 residues. Germline values: CDR1 MDHEN, CDR2 SYDVKM. Trimming cost V 6 bases and J 5 bases; bases outside gene matches: 11. The CDR3 sequence is CASSSPRTGAYQPQHF. The CDR3 DNA is TGTGCCAGCAGCTCTCCTCGGACAGGGGCCTATCAGCCCCAGCATTTT.

This clone was picked up a small number of times. CDR3 nucleotides: TGTGCCAGTAGTTCGTGGGACAGGGAACAAAATACGCAGTATTTT. It yields the protein CASSSWDREQNTQYF. The genes are TRBV19 and TRBJ2-3; 9 positions match TRBD1. The CDR3 covers 15 residues. After removal of 5 bases from V and 7 bases from J, the junction contained 10 bases not matched to a gene. CDR1 and CDR2 from the germline V gene are LNHDA and SQIVND (reference sequence).

The gene calls are TRBV29-1 and TRBJ1-5; D uncertain. The CDR3 extends over 13 amino acids. Trimming stripped 7 bases from V and 1 base from J, with 11 bases between. The V gene's germline CDR1 is SQVTM and CDR2 ANQGSEA. As DNA, the CDR3 is TGCAGCGCTGTGACTGGGAGCAATCAGCCCCAGCATTTT. Its translation: CSAVTGSNQPQHF.

The rearrangement uses TRBV19 and TRBJ2-3; D call uncertain. The CDR3 totals 14 residues. The germline V and J ends were trimmed by 3 bases and 2 bases, with 9 bases remaining between them. CDR1 LNHDA and CDR2 SQIVND come from the germline V gene (reference sequence). The CDR3 nucleotides are TGTGCCAGTAGTATTGGTAGGACCACAGATACGCAGTATTTT. Translating it yields CASSIGRTTDTQYF.

The rearrangement links TRBV19 to TRBJ1-5; 8 nucleotides agree with TRBD1. Germline V lookup: CDR1 LNHDA, CDR2 SQIVND (reference sequence). The length of the CDR3 is 15 residues. J lost 1 base, V lost 7 bases, and 6 bases had no gene match. The CDR3 DNA sequence: TGTGCCAGTAACCCAGGGGGCTCGAGCAATCAGCCCCAGCATTTT. Amino acid sequence: CASNPGGSSNQPQHF.

V gene TRBV28 combines with J gene TRBJ1-1; tentative D call: TRBD1 (6 bases). Trimming left V 6 bases short and J 1 base short, with 15 bases between. Germline CDR1 reads MDHEN; CDR2 reads SYDVKM. The CDR3 is 15 amino acids. CDR3 amino acids: CASSRDTQPNTEAFF. The CDR3 region has the DNA TGTGCCAGCAGCCGGGACACCCAACCGAACACTGAAGCTTTCTTT. The full variable domain, with the rest looked up from reference TRBV28 and TRBJ1-1, is DVKVTQSSRYLVKRTGEKVFLECVQDMDHENMFWYRQDPGLGLRLIYFSYDVKMKEKGDIPEGYSVSREKKERFSLILESASTNQTSMYLCASSRDTQPNTEAFFGQGTRLTVV.

V and J are TRBV2 and TRBJ1-6; D may be TRBD1 (5 bases). The germline CDR1 and CDR2 sequences are SNHLY and FYNNEI. This CDR3 has 16 amino acids. Trimming left V 1 base short and J 9 bases short, with 16 bases between. The CDR3 spells CASSEGGGTWVSPLHF. The CDR3 DNA follows: TGTGCCAGCAGTGAAGGGGGGGGGACGTGGGTTTCACCCCTCCACTTT.

This rearrangement joins TRBV5-1 to TRBJ1-2; D is perhaps TRBD1 (5 bases). Germline assignment: CDR1 SGHRS and CDR2 YFSETQ. V lost 1 base to trimming and J lost 8 bases, with 9 bases between them. CDR3 size: 12 residues. The CDR3 DNA is TGCGCCAGCAGCTTGAAGGGGTTGGGCTACACCTTC. Its protein product is CASSLKGLGYTF.

This rearrangement joins TRBV10-3 to TRBJ1-1; maybe TRBD1 (5 bases). The V end was cut by 7 bases, the J end by 4 bases, with 16 bases between. This CDR3 region has 14 residues. Germline assignment: CDR1 ENHRY and CDR2 SYGVKD. CDR3 loop: CAITEGAPGTEAFF. The DNA for the CDR3 is TGTGCCATCACCGAAGGGGCCCCAGGCACTGAAGCTTTCTTT.

The CDR3 DNA reads TGTGCCTGCCTGGGCAGGATAGCTGGGGCCAACGTCCTGACTTTC. Translated, it gives CACLGRIAGANVLTF. This chain uses TRBV28 with TRBJ2-6; D unresolved. Germline V gene sequence: CDR1 MDHEN, CDR2 SYDVKM. The CDR3 length is 15 residues. With 11 bases removed from V and 2 bases from J, the gap between germline ends came to 16 bases.

The genes are TRBV27 and TRBJ2-5, with a tentative D call TRBD2 (5 bases). V was cut by 2 bases and J by 1 base, with 14 bases left in between. The length of the CDR3 is 16 residues. CDR1 MNHEY and CDR2 SMNVEV come from the germline V gene (reference sequence). The CDR3 DNA is TGTGCCAGCAGTTTACAGTCCCCACTAGGCCAAGAGACCCAGTACTTC. Amino acid sequence: CASSLQSPLGQETQYF.

The V gene is TRBV27, the J gene TRBJ1-4; 7 bases align to TRBD1. Germline CDR1 and CDR2: MNHEY and SMNVEV (reference sequence). V lost 8 bases, J lost 7 bases, and 7 bases stayed unmatched. The CDR3 length is 13 residues. CDR3 DNA sequence: TGTGCCAGCGCTTCGGGACAGTCTGAAAAACTGTTTTTT. Amino acid sequence: CASASGQSEKLFF.

This clone was recorded a few times. The chain recombines TRBV5-4 with TRBJ2-1, with no clear D. Trimming took 3 bases from V and 4 from J, leaving 5 bases between them. In germline, CDR1 is SGHNT, CDR2 YYREEE (reference sequence). The CDR3 runs 12 residues. The CDR3 is CASSSLYNEQFF. CDR3 DNA sequence: TGTGCCAGCAGCTCCCTTTACAATGAGCAGTTCTTC.

A few counts support this clone. V gene TRBV14 combines with J gene TRBJ1-2; possible D gene TRBD1, 5 bases. CDR1 SGHDN and CDR2 FVKESK come from the germline V gene. The CDR3 runs to 16 residues. Trimming took 1 base from V and 0 from J, leaving 12 bases between them. The CDR3 DNA follows: TGTGCCAGCAGCCAAGCGTTGACAGTAGCTAACTATGGCTACACCTTC. Amino acid sequence: CASSQALTVANYGYTF.

This chain joins TRBV29-1 and TRBJ1-2; D perhaps matches TRBD1 (6 bases). V was cut by 7 bases and J by 0 bases, with 12 bases left in between. The CDR3 contains 13 residues. Germline V lookup: CDR1 SQVTM, CDR2 ANQGSEA. CDR3 region: CSDYDRTNYGYTF. The CDR3 DNA reads as TGCAGCGACTACGACAGGACTAACTATGGCTACACCTTC.

V gene TRBV6-5 combines with J gene TRBJ1-6; the D is unclear. CDR3 size: 13 residues. In germline, CDR1 is MNHEY, CDR2 SVGAGI. V lost 8 bases and J lost 6, with 11 bases in between. The DNA of the CDR3 is TGTGCCAGCCTGCCCAGCCTTAATTCACCCCTCCACTTT. Its translation: CASLPSLNSPLHF.

Sample share makes this clone medium-sized (0.01 to 0.1%). The CDR3 spells CATRQGGTEAFF. CDR3 bases: TGTGCCACCCGACAGGGAGGCACTGAAGCTTTCTTT. V and J are TRBV25-1 and TRBJ1-1; 7 positions match TRBD1. CDR3 size: 12 residues. Germline lookup yields CDR1 MGHDK and CDR2 SYGVNS. Germline trimming cut 10 bases from V and 4 bases from J; bases unmatched to any gene: 6.

This sequence joins TRBV5-1 and TRBJ1-4; tentatively, D is TRBD1 (6 bases). Trimming removed 0 bases from V and 5 bases from J, with 8 bases in between. Germline V gene data show CDR1 as SGHRS and CDR2 as YFSETQ. The CDR3 length is 14 residues. The CDR3 sequence is CASSLGDTNEKLFF. The CDR3 DNA reads TGCGCCAGCAGCTTGGGGGACACAAATGAAAAACTGTTTTTT.

The rearrangement uses TRBV10-1 and TRBJ2-5; D gene ambiguous. V lost 6 bases to trimming and J lost 9 bases, with 20 bases between them. The germline gives CDR1 WNHNN, CDR2 SYGVQD (reference sequence). The length of the CDR3 is 14 residues. The CDR3 DNA sequence: TGCGCCAGCAGAAGGACGGAACGCTGTAGGGCCCAGTACTTC. Protein product: CASRRTERCRAQYF.